In its sample, the clone carrying this TCR beta chain was seen a few times. Its target is not known. This sample is part of a study of blood T cells in healthy people across ages. PCR was performed a second time for roughly 7 to 12 cycles using a sample-barcoded 5' primer and a J-beta primer mix. Tagging of each cDNA molecule was performed by a template-switch adaptor with 12 random nucleotides. MiXCR, run by TCRdb on the 5' RACE reads, gives a single entry per CDR3 protein. The table lists more than 800,000 distinct CDR3 sequences, 35% to 55% of them singletons. General observations from the study: Without sorted subsets, naive and antigen-experienced compartments could not be conclusively compared. Naive CD4+ cell counts and diversity both ran higher in long-lived than in aged donors.

The CDR3 sequence is 14 residues long. Germline CDR1 MNHNS, CDR2 SASEGT. Healthy Russian Caucasian donors spanned ages about 6 to 100 years. Sequencing was performed on blood. The clonotype originates from a woman aged 55-69 years in good health. This chain links TRBV6-1 with TRBJ2-7, with D possibly being TRBD1 or TRBD2 (5 bases each). Gene TRBJ2-5 matches the end of the DNA better, so the J call may be wrong. The CDR3 nucleotides read TGTGCCAGCAGTCCCGGGACCGCCGCCGGGACCCAGTACTTC. It specifies CASSPGTAAGTQYF.